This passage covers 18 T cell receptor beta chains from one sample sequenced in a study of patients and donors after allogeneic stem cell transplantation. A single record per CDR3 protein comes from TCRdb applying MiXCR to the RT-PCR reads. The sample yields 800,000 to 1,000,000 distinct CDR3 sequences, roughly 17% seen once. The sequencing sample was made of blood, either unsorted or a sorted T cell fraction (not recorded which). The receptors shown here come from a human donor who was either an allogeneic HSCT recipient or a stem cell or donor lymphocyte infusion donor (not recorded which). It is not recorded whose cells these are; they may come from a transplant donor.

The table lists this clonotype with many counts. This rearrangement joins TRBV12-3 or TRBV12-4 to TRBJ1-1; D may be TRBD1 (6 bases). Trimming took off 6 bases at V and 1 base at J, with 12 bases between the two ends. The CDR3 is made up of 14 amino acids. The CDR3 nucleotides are TGTGCCAGCAGGACAGGACCTGGGAACACTGAAGCTTTCTTT. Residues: CASRTGPGNTEAFF.

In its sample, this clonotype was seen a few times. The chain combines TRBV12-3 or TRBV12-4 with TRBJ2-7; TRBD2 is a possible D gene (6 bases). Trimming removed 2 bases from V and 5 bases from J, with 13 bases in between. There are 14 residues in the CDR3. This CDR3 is CASSLIGSLDEQYF. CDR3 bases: TGTGCCAGCAGTTTAATCGGGAGCCTGGACGAGCAGTACTTC.

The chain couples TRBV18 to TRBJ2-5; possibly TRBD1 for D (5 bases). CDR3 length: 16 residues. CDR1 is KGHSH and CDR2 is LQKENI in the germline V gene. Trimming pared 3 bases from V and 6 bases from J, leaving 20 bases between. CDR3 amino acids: CASSPPALGASKTQYF. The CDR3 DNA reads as TGTGCCAGCTCACCTCCCGCCCTAGGGGCTTCCAAGACCCAGTACTTC.

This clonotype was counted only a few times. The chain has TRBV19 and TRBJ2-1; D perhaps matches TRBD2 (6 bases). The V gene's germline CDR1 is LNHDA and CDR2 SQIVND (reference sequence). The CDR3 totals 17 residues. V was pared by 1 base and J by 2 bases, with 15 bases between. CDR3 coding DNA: TGTGCCAGTAGTATAGCCGGAAGGACTACCACCTACAATGAGCAGTTCTTC. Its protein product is CASSIAGRTTTYNEQFF.

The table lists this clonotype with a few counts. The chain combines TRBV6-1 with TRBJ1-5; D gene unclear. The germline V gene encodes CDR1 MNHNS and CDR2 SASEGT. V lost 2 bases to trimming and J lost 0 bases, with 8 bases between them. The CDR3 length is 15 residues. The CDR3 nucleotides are TGTGCCAGCAGTGAAAAGTTGGGTAGCAATCAGCCCCAGCATTTT. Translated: CASSEKLGSNQPQHF.

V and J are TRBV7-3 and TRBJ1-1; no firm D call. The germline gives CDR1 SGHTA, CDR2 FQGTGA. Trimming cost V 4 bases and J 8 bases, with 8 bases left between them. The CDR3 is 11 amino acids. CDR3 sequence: CASSSRSEAFF. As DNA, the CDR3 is TGTGCCAGCAGCTCCCGATCCGAAGCTTTCTTT.

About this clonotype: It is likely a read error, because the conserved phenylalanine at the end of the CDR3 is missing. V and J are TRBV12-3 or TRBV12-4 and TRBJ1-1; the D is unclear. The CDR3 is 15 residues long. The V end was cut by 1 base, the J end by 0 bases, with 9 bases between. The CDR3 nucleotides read TGTGCCAGCAGTTTAGTTGAGGGCCTGAACACTGAAGCTTTCGTT. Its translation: CASSLVEGLNTEAFV.

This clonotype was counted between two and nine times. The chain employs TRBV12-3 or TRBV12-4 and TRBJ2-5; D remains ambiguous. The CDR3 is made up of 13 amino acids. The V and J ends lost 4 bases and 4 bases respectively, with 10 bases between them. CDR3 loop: CASSSRQLETQYF. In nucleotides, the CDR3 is TGTGCCAGCAGTTCCAGGCAGCTAGAGACCCAGTACTTC.

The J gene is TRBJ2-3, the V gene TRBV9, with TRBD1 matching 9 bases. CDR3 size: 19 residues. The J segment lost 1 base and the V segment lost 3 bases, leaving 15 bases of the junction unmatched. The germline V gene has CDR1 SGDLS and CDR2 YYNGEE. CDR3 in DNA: TGTGCCAGCAGCGGACGACCCCTGCGACAGGGGGGTGGCACAGATACGCAGTATTTT. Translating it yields CASSGRPLRQGGGTDTQYF.

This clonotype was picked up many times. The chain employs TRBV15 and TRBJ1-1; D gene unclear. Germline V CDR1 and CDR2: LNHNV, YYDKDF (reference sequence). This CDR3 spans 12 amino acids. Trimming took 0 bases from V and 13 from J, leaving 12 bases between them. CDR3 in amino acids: CATSRERGRDFF. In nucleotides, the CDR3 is TGTGCCACCAGCAGAGAAAGAGGAAGGGATTTCTTT. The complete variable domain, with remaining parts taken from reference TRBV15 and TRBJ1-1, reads DAMVIQNPRYQVTQFGKPVTLSCSQTLNHNVMYWYQQKSSQAPKLLFHYYDKDFNNEADTPDNFQSRRPNTSFCFLDIRSPGLGDTAMYLCATSRERGRDFFGQGTRLTVV.

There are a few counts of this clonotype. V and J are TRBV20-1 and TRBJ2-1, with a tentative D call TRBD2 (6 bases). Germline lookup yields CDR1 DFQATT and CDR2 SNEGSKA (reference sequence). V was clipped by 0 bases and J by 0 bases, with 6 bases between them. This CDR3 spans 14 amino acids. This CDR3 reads CSARERGSYNEQFF. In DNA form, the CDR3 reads TGCAGTGCTAGAGAGCGGGGCTCCTACAATGAGCAGTTCTTC.

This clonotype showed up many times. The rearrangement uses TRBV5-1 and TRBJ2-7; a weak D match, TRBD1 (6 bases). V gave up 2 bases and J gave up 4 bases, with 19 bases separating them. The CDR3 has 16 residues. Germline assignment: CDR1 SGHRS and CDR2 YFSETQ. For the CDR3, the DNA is TGCGCCAGCAGCTTTACAACGGGGTCAGGGGTATACGAGCAGTACTTC. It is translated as CASSFTTGSGVYEQYF.

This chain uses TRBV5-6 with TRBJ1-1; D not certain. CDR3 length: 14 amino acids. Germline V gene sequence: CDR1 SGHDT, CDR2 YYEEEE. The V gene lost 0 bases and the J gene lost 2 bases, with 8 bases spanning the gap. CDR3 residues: CASSLEHRNTEAFF. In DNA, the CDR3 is TGTGCCAGCAGCTTGGAACACCGAAACACTGAAGCTTTCTTT.

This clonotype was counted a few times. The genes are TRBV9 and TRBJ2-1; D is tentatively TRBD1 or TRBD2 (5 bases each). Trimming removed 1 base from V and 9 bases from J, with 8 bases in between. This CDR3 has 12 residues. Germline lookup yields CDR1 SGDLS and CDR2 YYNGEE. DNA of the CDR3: TGTGCCAGCAGCGTATGGGGGAGTGAGCAGTTCTTC. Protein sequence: CASSVWGSEQFF.

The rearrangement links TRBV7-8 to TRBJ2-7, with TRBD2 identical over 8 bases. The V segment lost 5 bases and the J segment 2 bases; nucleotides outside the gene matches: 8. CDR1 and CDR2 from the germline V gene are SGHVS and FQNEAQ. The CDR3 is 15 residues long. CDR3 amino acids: CASSGAGAQTYEQYF. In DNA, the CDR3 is TGTGCCAGCAGCGGAGCGGGGGCCCAGACCTACGAGCAGTACTTC.

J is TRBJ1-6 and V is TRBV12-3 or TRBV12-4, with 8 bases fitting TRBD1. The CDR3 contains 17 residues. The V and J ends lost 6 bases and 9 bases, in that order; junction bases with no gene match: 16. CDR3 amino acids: CASRRTRGRGKGSPLHF. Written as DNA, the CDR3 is TGTGCCAGCAGGCGGACCAGGGGGCGTGGGAAGGGTTCACCCCTCCACTTT.

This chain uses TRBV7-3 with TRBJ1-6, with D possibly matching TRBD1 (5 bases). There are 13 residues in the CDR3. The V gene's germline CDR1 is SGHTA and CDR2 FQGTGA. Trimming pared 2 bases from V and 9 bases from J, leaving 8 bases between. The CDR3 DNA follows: TGTGCCAGCAGCTTATCAGACAGTTCACCCCTCCACTTT. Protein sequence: CASSLSDSSPLHF.

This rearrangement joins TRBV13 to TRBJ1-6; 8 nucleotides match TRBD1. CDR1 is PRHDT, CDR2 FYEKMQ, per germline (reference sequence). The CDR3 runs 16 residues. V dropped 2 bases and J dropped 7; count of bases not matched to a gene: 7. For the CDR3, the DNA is TGTGCCAGCAGCTTAATTGGGGACAGGTCAAATTCACCCCTCCACTTT. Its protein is CASSLIGDRSNSPLHF.